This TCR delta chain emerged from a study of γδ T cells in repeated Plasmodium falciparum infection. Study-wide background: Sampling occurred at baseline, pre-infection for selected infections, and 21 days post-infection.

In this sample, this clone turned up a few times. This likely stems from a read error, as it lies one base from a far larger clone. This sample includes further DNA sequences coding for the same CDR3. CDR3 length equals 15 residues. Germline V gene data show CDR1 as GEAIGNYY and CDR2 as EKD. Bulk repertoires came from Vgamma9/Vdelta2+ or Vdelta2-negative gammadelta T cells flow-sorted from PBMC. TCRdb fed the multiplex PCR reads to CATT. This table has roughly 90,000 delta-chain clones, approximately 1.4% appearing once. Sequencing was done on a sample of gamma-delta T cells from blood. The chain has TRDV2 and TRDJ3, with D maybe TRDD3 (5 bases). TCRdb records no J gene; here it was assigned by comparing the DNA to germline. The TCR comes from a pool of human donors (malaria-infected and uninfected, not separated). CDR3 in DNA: TGTGCCTGTGACACCGACTCCTGGGACACCCGGCAGATGTTTTTC. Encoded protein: CACDTDSWDTRQMFF.